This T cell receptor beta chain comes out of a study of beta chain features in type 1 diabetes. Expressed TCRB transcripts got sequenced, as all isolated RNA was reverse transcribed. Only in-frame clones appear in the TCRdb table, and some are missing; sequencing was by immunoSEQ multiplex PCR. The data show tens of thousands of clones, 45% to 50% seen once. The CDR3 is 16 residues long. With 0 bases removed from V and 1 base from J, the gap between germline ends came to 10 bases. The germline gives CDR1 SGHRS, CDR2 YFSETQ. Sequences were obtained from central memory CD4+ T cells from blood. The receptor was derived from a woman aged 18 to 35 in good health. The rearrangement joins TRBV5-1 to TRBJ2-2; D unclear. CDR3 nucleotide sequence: TGCGCCAGCAGCTTGGATTTTCCAAAGAACACCGGGGAGCTGTTTTTT. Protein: CASSLDFPKNTGELFF.